The 29 T cell receptor beta chains given below trace back to one sample, sequenced in a study of Graves' ophthalmopathy and Graves' hyperthyroidism. The sequenced template was RNA, covering the TCR beta CDR3 region. HTBI primers served in a first-round RT-PCR, which a second-round multiplex PCR followed. TCRdb passed the multiplex PCR reads through MiXCR, listing each CDR3 protein once. This table has about 500,000 distinct CDR3 sequences, approximately 14% appearing once. The sequencing sample was made of blood. Source of these receptors: a woman under 40 with Graves' ophthalmopathy.

In this sample, this clonotype turned up many times. V gene TRBV20-1 combines with J gene TRBJ1-3, with 7 nucleotides matching TRBD1. The CDR3 has 14 residues. Germline lookup yields CDR1 DFQATT and CDR2 SNEGSKA (reference sequence). J lost 8 bases, V lost 6 bases, and 13 bases had no gene match. The CDR3 is CSAKSTGQGDTIYF. The CDR3 DNA is TGCAGTGCAAAGTCGACAGGGCAGGGGGACACCATATATTTT.

Of note for this clonotype: This sequence may be a read error, since a much larger clone differs from it by one base. The CDR3 DNA follows: TGTGCCAGCAGTTACGTAGCGGGAGCCATCGGGGAGCTGCTTTTT. This gives the protein CASSYVAGAIGELLF. The gene calls are TRBV6-2 or TRBV6-3 and TRBJ2-2, with 9 bases matching TRBD2. CDR1 is MNHEY, CDR2 SVGEGT, per germline. This CDR3 is 15 amino acids long.

J is TRBJ2-2 and V is TRBV6-2 or TRBV6-3, with 7 bases identical to TRBD1. This CDR3 is 15 amino acids long. Germline values: CDR1 MNHEY, CDR2 SVGEGT. The junction had 4 bases not matched to a gene; V was cut back by 4 bases and J by 2 bases. This CDR3 is CASSWGQLNTGELFF. The CDR3 DNA reads TGTGCCAGCAGTTGGGGACAGCTTAACACCGGGGAGCTGTTTTTT.

This clonotype was found many times. The gene calls are TRBV6-5 and TRBJ2-5; D unresolved. The CDR3 extends over 14 amino acids. CDR1 and CDR2 (germline): MNHEY, SVGAGI. V shed 0 bases and J shed 5 bases, with 10 bases lying between them. The CDR3 sequence: CASSYSGLGETQYF. In nucleotides, the CDR3 is TGTGCCAGCAGTTACTCAGGGCTCGGGGAGACCCAGTACTTC.

The table lists this clonotype with many counts. The chain carries TRBV2 and TRBJ2-7; D unclear. CDR1 is SNHLY, CDR2 FYNNEI, per germline. The V and J ends lost 6 bases and 6 bases respectively, with 9 bases between them. The CDR3 runs to 11 residues. This chain's CDR3 is CASSLSSEQYF. CDR3 nucleotide sequence: TGTGCCAGCAGCCTCTCCAGCGAGCAGTACTTC.

This clonotype occurred many times. This chain links TRBV11-2 with TRBJ1-3, with D uncertain. Germline CDR1 reads SGHAT; CDR2 reads FQNNGV. V lost 6 bases and J 2 bases, leaving 5 bases between the germline ends. The CDR3 contains 12 residues. CDR3 in DNA: TGTGCCAGCAGTTTTCCTGGAAACACCATATATTTT. It translates to CASSFPGNTIYF.

This clonotype showed up many times. The chain combines TRBV7-9 with TRBJ1-6, with D possibly being TRBD1 (5 bases). The V end was cut by 6 bases, the J end by 8 bases, with 17 bases between. Germline loops: CDR1 SEHNR, CDR2 FQNEAQ (reference sequence). The CDR3 has 15 amino acids. The CDR3 bases are TGTGCCAGCAGGTACACCGGGACGAGATATTCACCCCTCCACTTT. Translation gives CASRYTGTRYSPLHF.

This clonotype was counted at least ten times. The chain is built from TRBV6-1 and TRBJ1-1, with no clear D. Germline assignment: CDR1 MNHNS and CDR2 SASEGT. The V and J ends lost 2 bases and 6 bases respectively, with 13 bases between them. This CDR3 comprises 14 residues. CDR3 bases: TGTGCCAGCAGTGAATCTCCGAGGTTGGCTGAAGCTTTCTTT. It encodes CASSESPRLAEAFF.

In this sample, this clonotype turned up a few times. The chain is built from TRBV30 and TRBJ1-5; no firm D call. The CDR3 is made up of 13 amino acids. Trimming pared 3 bases from V and 0 bases from J, leaving 6 bases between. Germline CDR1 reads GTSNPN; CDR2 reads SVGIG (reference sequence). CDR3 sequence (DNA): TGTGCCTGGAGCTGGTCTAGCAATCAGCCCCAGCATTTT. This encodes CAWSWSSNQPQHF.

At least ten counts were recorded for this clonotype. The V and J genes are TRBV7-2 and TRBJ2-7; the D is unclear. The CDR3 runs to 13 residues. The V end lost 1 base, the J end lost 4 bases, and 8 bases lay between the germline ends. Looked up from germline, CDR1 is SGHTA and CDR2 is FQGNSA. The CDR3 loop is CASSLEVGYEQYF. The CDR3, as DNA: TGTGCCAGCAGCTTAGAGGTAGGGTACGAGCAGTACTTC.

This clonotype has a count of ten or more. V usage is TRBV6-5 and J usage is TRBJ1-1; TRBD1 is a possible D gene (6 bases). The V gene lost 1 base and the J gene lost 1 base, with 10 bases spanning the gap. Germline CDR1 and CDR2: MNHEY and SVGAGI. The CDR3 spans 15 residues. Here the CDR3 DNA reads TGTGCCAGCAGTTACTGGGGACAAAAGAACACTGAAGCTTTCTTT. It codes for CASSYWGQKNTEAFF.

This clonotype showed up many times. The V gene is TRBV2, the J gene TRBJ1-2; D unclear. This CDR3 is 14 amino acids long. Germline lookup yields CDR1 SNHLY and CDR2 FYNNEI. The V and J ends lost 5 bases and 8 bases respectively, with 18 bases between them. CDR3 sequence: CASSSTILYGGYTF. For the CDR3, the DNA is TGTGCCAGCAGTTCAACCATCTTGTACGGGGGCTACACCTTC.

Ten or more counts support this clonotype. The rearrangement uses TRBV24-1 and TRBJ2-7; 12 bases are a match to TRBD1. Trimming at V came to 8 bases and at J to 6 bases, leaving 7 bases not matched to a gene. The germline V gene encodes CDR1 KGHDR and CDR2 SFDVKD. The CDR3 consists of 14 residues. In DNA form, the CDR3 reads TGTGCCACCATGGGGGGACAGGGGGCCTCCGAGCAGTACTTC. As protein: CATMGGQGASEQYF.

The chain employs TRBV12-3 or TRBV12-4 and TRBJ1-1; the D is unclear. The V end lost 3 bases, the J end lost 3 bases, and 17 bases lay between the germline ends. The CDR3 contains 16 residues. CDR3 protein: CASSFGGIIMYTEAFF. CDR3 bases: TGTGCCAGCAGTTTTGGAGGGATAATAATGTACACTGAAGCTTTCTTT.

This clonotype was seen at least ten times. V gene TRBV6-1 combines with J gene TRBJ1-1, with D possibly being TRBD1 (5 bases). CDR3 length equals 13 residues. Trimming left V 10 bases short and J 3 bases short, with 15 bases between. In germline, CDR1 is MNHNS, CDR2 SASEGT. The CDR3 is CATKGSGDTEAFF. The CDR3, as DNA: TGTGCCACCAAGGGTTCGGGGGACACTGAAGCTTTCTTT.

Many counts were recorded for this clonotype. The chain carries TRBV9 and TRBJ1-2; tentative D call: TRBD1 (6 bases). With 2 bases removed from V and 7 bases from J, the gap between germline ends came to 18 bases. This CDR3 spans 15 amino acids. CDR1 and CDR2 (germline): SGDLS, YYNGEE. The CDR3 spells CASSVEGVISFGYTF. CDR3 nucleotide sequence: TGTGCCAGCAGCGTTGAGGGGGTCATCTCATTTGGCTACACCTTC.

This clonotype was counted between two and nine times. This chain uses TRBV19 with TRBJ2-5, with 7 positions matching TRBD2. Germline values: CDR1 LNHDA, CDR2 SQIVND (reference sequence). V was clipped by 11 bases and J by 3 bases; unmatched bases: 9. This CDR3 has 13 residues. The CDR3 DNA reads as TGTGCCTGCCACGGGGGGAGGAAAGAGACCCAGTACTTC. Amino acid sequence: CACHGGRKETQYF.

This clonotype appeared many times. CDR3 loop: CASSLDRREQYF. The DNA of the CDR3 is TGTGCCAGCAGCTTAGATCGGCGTGAGCAGTACTTC. The rearrangement joins TRBV7-2 to TRBJ2-7; D unresolved. CDR3 size: 12 residues. V was pared by 1 base and J by 7 bases, with 8 bases between. CDR1 and CDR2 from the germline V gene are SGHTA and FQGNSA.

This sequence joins TRBV12-3 or TRBV12-4 and TRBJ1-1; 8 bases fit TRBD1. This CDR3 comprises 14 residues. The trim removed 4 bases at V and 4 bases at J, leaving 5 bases unmatched. The CDR3 is CASSWTGRGTEAFF. The DNA for the CDR3 is TGTGCCAGCAGTTGGACAGGGAGGGGCACTGAAGCTTTCTTT.

In this sample, this clonotype turned up a few times. CDR3 in DNA: TGTGCCAGCACTCAGGGTGCGGGAGCTTTCTTT. It codes for CASTQGAGAFF. This rearrangement joins TRBV6-5 to TRBJ1-1; a possible D gene is TRBD1 (5 bases). The CDR3 length is 11 residues. The germline gives CDR1 MNHEY, CDR2 SVGAGI. Trimming removed 7 bases from V and 10 bases from J, with 13 bases in between.

This clonotype was observed many times. The V gene is TRBV2, the J gene TRBJ2-5; possible D gene TRBD2, 7 bases. The CDR3 loop spans 14 amino acids. The V end lost 2 bases, the J end lost 4 bases, and 11 bases lay between the germline ends. The germline gives CDR1 SNHLY, CDR2 FYNNEI. The chain's CDR3 is CASSETRGGETQYF. The DNA for the CDR3 is TGTGCCAGCAGTGAAACTAGGGGGGGAGAGACCCAGTACTTC.

This clonotype was counted at least ten times. The gene calls are TRBV28 and TRBJ2-5, with TRBD2 identical over 7 bases. After removal of 1 base from V and 5 bases from J, the junction contained 4 bases not matched to a gene. The CDR3 has 14 residues. The germline V gene has CDR1 MDHEN and CDR2 SYDVKM. Here the CDR3 reads CASSLSREAETQYF. CDR3 DNA: TGTGCCAGCAGTTTATCCCGGGAGGCGGAGACCCAGTACTTC. Based on the CDR3 plus reference TRBV28 and TRBJ2-5, the full variable domain is DVKVTQSSRYLVKRTGEKVFLECVQDMDHENMFWYRQDPGLGLRLIYFSYDVKMKEKGDIPEGYSVSREKKERFSLILESASTNQTSMYLCASSLSREAETQYFGPGTRLLVL.

Concerning this clonotype: The junction differs from germline at one of its ends, possibly a read error. V usage is TRBV7-9 and J usage is TRBJ2-7; tentatively, D is TRBD2 (6 bases). Germline V gives CDR1 SEHNR, CDR2 FQNEAQ (reference sequence). There are 15 residues in the CDR3. As DNA, the CDR3 is TGTGCCAGCTGCTTTGCGGGACTGGAGAGCTACGAGCAGTACTTC. It encodes CASCFAGLESYEQYF. Drawing the rest from reference TRBV7-9 and TRBJ2-7, the complete variable domain is DTGVSQNPRHKITKRGQNVTFRCDPISEHNRLYWYRQTLGQGPEFLTYFQNEAQLEKSRLLSDRFSAERPKGSFSTLEIQRTEQGDSAMYLCASCFAGLESYEQYFGPGTRLTVT.

This clonotype has ten or more counts. Its ends do not fully match the called genes, so a read error is possible. The chain carries TRBV6-4 and TRBJ2-2; D perhaps matches TRBD2 (7 bases). CDR1 and CDR2 (germline): MRHNA, SNTAGT. The CDR3 is 16 amino acids. The CDR3 nucleotides are TGTGCCAGCAGCGACTGGGGGGGCGTGGGCACCGGGGAGCTGTTTTTT. This gives the protein CASSDWGGVGTGELFF.

The chain combines TRBV2 with TRBJ1-2; a possible D gene is TRBD1 (6 bases). V gave up 0 bases and J gave up 2 bases, with 10 bases separating them. This CDR3 has 15 residues. From germline, CDR1 is SNHLY and CDR2 FYNNEI. The CDR3 DNA follows: TGTGCCAGCAGTGAAGCAGGGGGACGGAACTATGGCTACACCTTC. Protein: CASSEAGGRNYGYTF.

This clonotype was recorded at least ten times. The chain couples TRBV12-3 or TRBV12-4 to TRBJ1-1; D is perhaps TRBD1 (5 bases). Trimming took off 4 bases at V and 7 bases at J, with 16 bases between the two ends. This CDR3 has 14 residues. The CDR3 coding sequence is TGTGCCAGCAGTTATCAGGGTGTCATCTTTGAAGCTTTCTTT. Amino acid sequence: CASSYQGVIFEAFF.

This clonotype was seen many times. The chain has TRBV6-2 or TRBV6-3 and TRBJ1-2; 7 nucleotides line up with TRBD1. This CDR3 spans 18 amino acids. V dropped 2 bases and J dropped 4; count of bases not matched to a gene: 16. Germline V gene data show CDR1 as MNHEY and CDR2 as SVGEGT. As DNA, the CDR3 is TGTGCCAGCAGTTACGCAGCGACCCCGGGACAGAGTTTCTATGGCTACACCTTC. It encodes CASSYAATPGQSFYGYTF.

This clonotype was seen ten or more times. The V and J genes are TRBV6-2 or TRBV6-3 and TRBJ2-2; tentatively, D is TRBD2 (5 bases). The CDR3 extends over 19 amino acids. CDR1 MNHEY and CDR2 SVGEGT come from the germline V gene. V lost 2 bases, J lost 0 bases, and 19 bases lay in between. In DNA form, the CDR3 reads TGTGCCAGCAGTTACCCTCCCCCCTTAGCGACCTCGAACACCGGGGAGCTGTTTTTT. Its translation: CASSYPPPLATSNTGELFF.

There are many counts of this clonotype. This may stem from a read error, because a much larger clone lies one nucleotide away. CDR3 sequence (DNA): TGTGCCAGCAGCCACGGACAGAGGTACGAGCAGTACTTC. It encodes CASSHGQRYEQYF. The chain is built from TRBV7-2 and TRBJ2-7, with TRBD1 as a possible D gene (6 bases). Germline V CDR1 and CDR2: SGHTA, FQGNSA. The CDR3 loop spans 13 amino acids. The V gene lost 5 bases and the J gene lost 4 bases, with 12 bases spanning the gap.